This record looks at one T cell receptor (beta chain) sequence and its context. The antigen remains undetermined. Germline V lookup: CDR1 KGHSH, CDR2 LQKENI. V gave up 6 bases and J gave up 3 bases; unmatched junction bases: 4. This CDR3 comprises 13 residues. These data are taken from a study of cytomegalovirus exposure and HLA in healthy donors. Whole-study findings and limits: TCR beta V- and J-gene trimming, according to a later analysis, was linked to a missense DCLRE1C variant. Fewer N-insertions (relative to the roughly 700-donor mean) were reportedly seen in an Asian-associated ancestry cluster in a later analysis. In a later analysis, common viral pathogens appeared linked to several of the most significant clusters.

The PCR employed 60 Vbeta primers together with 13 Jbeta primers. The protocol was immunoSEQ multiplex PCR, while the TCRdb copy is restricted to in-frame clones and leaves out a portion. The repertoire holds about 150,000 clones, with approximately 8.9% as singletons. J is TRBJ2-5 and V is TRBV18, with 7 bases fitting TRBD2. The receptor comes from a woman in her forties in good health and CMV-seropositive. Material for sequencing was PBMCs. The CDR3 DNA is TGTGCCAGCTCCAAACTAGCGAAAGAGACCCAGTACTTC. Protein sequence: CASSKLAKETQYF. Combining the CDR3 with reference TRBV18 and TRBJ2-5 gives the whole variable domain NAGVMQNPRHLVRRRGQEARLRCSPMKGHSHVYWYRQLPEEGLKFMVYLQKENIIDESGMPKERFSAEFPKEGPSILRIQQVVRGDSAAYFCASSKLAKETQYFGPGTRLLVL.